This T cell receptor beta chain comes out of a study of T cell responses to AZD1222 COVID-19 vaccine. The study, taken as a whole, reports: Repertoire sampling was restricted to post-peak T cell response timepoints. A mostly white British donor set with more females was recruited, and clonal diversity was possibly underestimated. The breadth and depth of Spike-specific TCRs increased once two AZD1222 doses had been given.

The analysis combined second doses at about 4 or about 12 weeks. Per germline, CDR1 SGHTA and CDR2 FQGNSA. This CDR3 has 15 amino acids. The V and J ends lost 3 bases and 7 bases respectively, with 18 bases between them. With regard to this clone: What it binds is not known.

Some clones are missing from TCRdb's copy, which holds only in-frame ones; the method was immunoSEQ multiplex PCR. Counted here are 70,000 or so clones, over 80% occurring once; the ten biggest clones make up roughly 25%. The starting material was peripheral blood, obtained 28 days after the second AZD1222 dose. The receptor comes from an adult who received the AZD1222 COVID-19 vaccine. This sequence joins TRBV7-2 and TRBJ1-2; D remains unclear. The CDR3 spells CASSFGSVQYGGYTF. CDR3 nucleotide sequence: TGTGCCAGCAGCTTCGGGTCGGTTCAATACGGTGGCTACACCTTC. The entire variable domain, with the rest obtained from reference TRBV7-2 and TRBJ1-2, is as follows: GAGVSQSPSNKVTEKGKDVELRCDPISGHTALYWYRQSLGQGLEFLIYFQGNSAPDKSGLPSDRFSAERTGGSVSTLTIQRTQQEDSAVYLCASSFGSVQYGGYTFGSGTRLTVV.